The sequence of this T cell receptor beta chain was determined in a study of cytomegalovirus exposure and HLA in healthy donors (dated by TCRdb to between 2016 and 2019). Some background on the complete study: An earlier analysis of several hundred of the donors reported approximately 280 Gb of sequence data and around 100 million unique TCR beta sequences obtained from some 200 million T cells. About 320 gigabases of sequencing data and approximately 93 million unique TCR sequences were included in an early release covering 500 to 750 HLA-typed donors. Of the 398 genotyped donors, approximately 83% fell in the genetic ancestry cluster associated with self-reported Caucasian donors. The aim of the study was to test whether cataloging public T cell receptors could identify signatures of past pathogen exposure. The T cell repertoires of about 700 subjects were profiled by immunosequencing and related to cytomegalovirus serostatus. In addition to the first cohort of 650 to 750 subjects, a separate validation cohort of around 110 different subjects was used. The study combined high-throughput TCR immunosequencing, statistical association of individual TCRs with disease status, and machine learning to predict cytomegalovirus infection status. In a later analysis, previously published TCR beta repertoires from 550 to 750 donors were re-analyzed and high-resolution HLA genotyping was added so that TCR occurrence patterns could be studied. In the later analysis, no new phenotypic data were used to find candidate immune exposures; instead, reliance was placed on TCR beta sequences and their occurrence across donors. An earlier analysis of fewer than 700 of the donors applied high-throughput TCR beta sequencing to assess whether each TCR beta V gene segment acted as functional or pseudogenic. Donor age, sex, ethnicity and CMV serostatus were compiled alongside the repertoire data. Genome-wide SNP genotypes for about 65% of the roughly 670 donors were used in a later genetic analysis, which treated that subset as a discovery cohort. Every discovery cohort repertoire had been produced on one sequencing platform. HLA typing covered class I and class II loci at four-digit resolution. The number of typed donors differed by locus: roughly 620-640 for A, B, C, DRB1 and DQB1; 500 to 550 for DQA1; around 580 for DPA1; and roughly 490 for DPB1. Four or five DR-DQ haplotypes were handled as single units for association and clustering because linkage in the cohort was strong. Among about 370 genotyped donors of the cohort, an average of around 250,000 unique TCR beta nucleotide sequences was sequenced per donor, of which roughly 17% were non-productive. Summary of the overall study and its limitations: The study listed 150 to 200 TCR beta chains as associated with cytomegalovirus. The 87-base-pair reads could not distinguish some IMGT-functional V segments, including TRBV6-2 and TRBV6-3, so those segments were excluded. Most CMV-associated TCR beta chains appeared to be HLA-restricted in a later analysis, and the HLA associations seemed to be driven largely by CMV exposure. In an earlier analysis of approximately 600 of the donors, most TCR beta V segments were observed in productive rearrangements about 90% or about 30% of the time, broadly matching IMGT annotations. Across donors, most TCR sequences were observed very rarely, whereas some public TCRs were present in many individuals. A later analysis reported that several top co-occurrence clusters appeared linked to parvovirus B19, influenza, CMV and Epstein-Barr virus. In a later analysis, HLA-associated TCR beta chains were found to be more clonally expanded and to have lower generation probabilities than equally common non-associated chains. A cluster of highly shared sequence variants was judged likely to represent a technical artifact of the sequencing pipeline. A later genetic analysis reported fewer N-insertions in productive TCRs among donors in an Asian-associated ancestry cluster than the roughly 620-donor mean. According to the authors, the approach could potentially be generalized to other disease states and immunological phenotypes. When HLA alleles, especially DR and DQ, strongly co-occurred, attributing TCR associations to individual alleles was difficult. The cohort was sequenced for TCR beta chains only, and without alpha or paired-chain data the features that could be detected were limited. A later analysis associated about 17,000 TCR beta sequences with specific HLA alleles at a false discovery rate of 0.05. In a later analysis, the rate of TCR association differed among HLA loci, with DRB1 alleles having the most associated TCRs and HLA-C alleles having the fewest. The only immune exposure information available for the cohort was CMV serostatus. Linkage disequilibrium might explain the correlated functional status among segregating V segments, but an unknown experimental factor could not be excluded. A further reported finding was that TCR beta sequences accurately predicted the HLA-A and HLA-B alleles for most subjects in the first cohort. In vitro tests confirmed that a few of the cytomegalovirus-associated TCR beta chains recognize cytomegalovirus antigens. About 15 rarely observed V segments, including chromosome 9 orphons, were excluded from the earlier analysis of several hundred of the donors because counts were too low. An association between a missense DCLRE1C variant and V-gene and J-gene trimming of TCR beta chains was found in a later genetic analysis and replicated in an independent cohort. Because some donors lacked HLA typing at each locus, the association tests relied only on the typed subset. Roughly uniform sequencing depth across donors was assumed in presence/absence analyses, although this assumption may not hold. Cytomegalovirus status was reported to be diagnosed by the classifier with high specificity and sensitivity in both the original and validation cohorts.

CDR1 and CDR2 were assigned from the germline V gene as SGHDT and YYEEEE. CDR3 length: 16 amino acids, cysteine to phenylalanine. Just the 48-base CDR3 DNA is kept, in frame starting at base 1. Between the V and J ends, shortened by 4 bases and 1 base respectively, the junction contains 17 bases. In the case of this clone: It has no known antigen specificity.

The cohort was made up of roughly 670 healthy bone marrow donors. At the time of sampling, all cohort members were nominally healthy, though unrecorded immune exposures were likely present. The donor was CMV seropositive and belonged to the group of 250 to 300 seropositive cohort members. Each donor provided a peripheral blood sample, and peripheral blood mononuclear cells were used for TCR beta sequencing. Genomic DNA was extracted from the blood cell samples with the Qiagen DNeasy Blood Extraction Kit. Library preparation was by the immunoSEQ multiplex PCR assay. A mixture of 60 forward primers for TCR Vbeta segments and 13 reverse primers for TCR Jbeta segments was used in the multiplex PCR. The CDR3 region of rearranged TCR beta genes was amplified from genomic DNA with a multiplex PCR assay. On the Illumina HiSeq System, the amplified TCR beta libraries were sequenced as 87-base-pair reads. As for the original processing: A later analysis tallied roughly 80 million unique TCR beta chains across the 666 repertoires, and around 12 million of those chains were shared by two or more donors. To remove PCR and sequencing errors, raw reads were error-corrected and collapsed into unique sequences using a nearest-neighbor algorithm that merged closely related sequences. V, D and J gene segments were assigned by aligning CDR3 sequences to IMGT reference sequences. For a sequence to be retained, a match of at least six nucleotides was required to both a V gene segment and a J gene segment. A rearrangement was called productive if the CDR3 had no stop codons and remained in frame with V and J, and every other rearrangement was called non-productive. Following IMGT convention, CDR3 was defined as the stretch from the second conserved V-encoded cysteine to the conserved J-encoded phenylalanine. The earlier analysis of some 600 of the donors excluded sequences that lacked an unambiguous match to a single V gene segment. An earlier analysis of a few hundred of the donors classified V segments as functional when productive rearrangements were above 56.7% and as segregating when the standard deviation between donors was above 5%. A statistical classification framework was built to diagnose cytomegalovirus status from the catalog of TCR beta chain sequences. In a later analysis, TCR nucleotide sequences were compared against IMGT/GENE-DB human TR gene sequences so that V and J genes could be assigned. The TCRdist pipeline was used in a later analysis to assign CDR3 sequences and most-parsimonious VDJ recombination scenarios. In a later analysis, every TCR beta chain was defined by the combination of its CDR3 amino acid sequence and its V-gene family, and reads without a unique V-gene family were dropped. In a later analysis, 500 to 700 highly shared, low-generation-probability nucleotide sequences were removed to address suspected cross-contamination and a sequencing artifact. For each public chain, a later analysis derived a clonal expansion index from normalized ranks of inferred template counts within each repertoire. A later analysis computed generation probabilities with a VDJ recombination model fitted to out-of-frame rearrangements, and checked the results against IGoR. A later analysis scored TCR-TCR, TCR-HLA and TCR-CMV co-occurrence with hypergeometric tests, applying a repertoire-size bias correction to TCR pairs. In a later analysis, false discovery rates were estimated by permuting HLA or CMV assignments 20 times. A later analysis grouped co-occurring TCRs with DBSCAN, adding TCRdist sequence similarity when clustering within HLA-allele-positive subsets. Co-occurrence clustering excluded repertoires with fewer than 30,000 or more than 120,000 public chains, plus five with anomalous nucleotide sharing. As stored in TCRdb, this immuneACCESS dataset retains in-frame rearrangements with V and J assigned. A fraction of the clones does not appear; measured against another copy, unresolved V genes explain less than half of the discrepancy, and the remainder lacks a known reason. V and J calls and clone size follow that table, whereas D and trimming were derived from the DNA. The table for this sample records some 52,000 clones. The ten largest clones represent 9% to 15% of the sample.

The sequence joins TRBV5-6 to TRBJ1-1; the best D guess is TRBD1, with 5 bases matching. Sequencing used PBMCs. The clonotype was recovered from a woman aged 55-69 years in good health and CMV-seropositive. The CDR3 corresponds to CASSLITTASNTEAFF. The nucleotide sequence is given as TGTGCCAGCAGCCTAATCACGACAGCCTCGAACACTGAAGCTTTCTTT.